This T cell receptor (beta chain) was captured in a study of blood T cell repertoires in COVID-19. Study-level background: Spain, Italy and the United States supplied samples that represented acute and convalescent COVID-19.

CDR1 is LGHNA and CDR2 is YNFKEQ in the germline V gene. The CDR3 length is 14 residues. The V gene lost 0 bases and the J gene lost 1 base, with 7 bases spanning the gap. Contact with a PCR-confirmed or clinician-diagnosed COVID-19 case occurred within 2 weeks of entry. About this clone: This sample includes further DNA sequences coding for the same CDR3.

Assay used: immunoSEQ multiplex PCR; TCRdb lists only in-frame clones, some missing. Of 300,000 to 350,000 clones in the sample, over 90% were seen once. The sample was PBMCs or T cells enriched from blood (not recorded which). The chain carries TRBV4-2 and TRBJ2-7; D is uncertain. This clonotype was obtained from a woman aged 25 to 39 who had been exposed to COVID-19. CDR3 coding DNA: TGTGCCAGCAGCCAAGATCCCGGGTCCTACGAGCAGTACTTC. Translating gives CASSQDPGSYEQYF.